Listed below are T cell receptor beta chains from one sample, sequenced in a study of blood T cell repertoires in COVID-19. Sequenced by immunoSEQ multiplex PCR; TCRdb stores in-frame clones only, minus some. The sample has fewer than 350,000 clones, about 90% seen once. Material: PBMCs or T cells enriched from blood (not recorded which). These receptor sequences come from a woman in her 30s who had been exposed to COVID-19. CDR3s include the opening cysteine and the closing phenylalanine or tryptophan. Fields, in order: clone size, J gene, V gene, D gene, CDR3 protein, CDR3 DNA. D genes are given only for firm matches. Rows may omit the clone size; those that give it use once, few, many or a size class.

abundance: .; j_gene: TRBJ1-1; v_gene: TRBV2; d_gene: TRBD1; CDR3aa: CASRGDSIHTEAFF; CDR3nt: TGTGCCAGCAGGGGGGACAGCATACACACTGAAGCTTTCTTT
abundance: .; j_gene: TRBJ1-3; v_gene: TRBV7-6; d_gene: .; CDR3aa: CASSLDTGIYSGNTIYF; CDR3nt: TGTGCCAGCAGCCTCGACACAGGGATCTACTCTGGAAACACCATATATTTT
abundance: once; j_gene: TRBJ2-7; v_gene: TRBV7-2; d_gene: TRBD2; CDR3aa: CASSLAGGPNEQYF; CDR3nt: TGTGCCAGCAGCTTAGCGGGAGGGCCCAACGAGCAGTACTTC
abundance: .; j_gene: TRBJ1-5; v_gene: TRBV24-1; d_gene: .; CDR3aa: CATSEPTGRPQHF; CDR3nt: TGTGCCACCAGTGAGCCGACCGGGAGGCCCCAGCATTTT
abundance: .; j_gene: TRBJ1-2; v_gene: TRBV5-6; d_gene: TRBD1; CDR3aa: CASSLRLAGIDRDYGYTF; CDR3nt: TGTGCCAGCAGCTTGCGGCTTGCTGGGATCGACAGGGACTATGGCTACACCTTC
abundance: .; j_gene: TRBJ2-7; v_gene: TRBV9; d_gene: TRBD2; CDR3aa: CASSPSGTSYEQYF; CDR3nt: TGTGCCAGCAGCCCTAGCGGGACCTCCTACGAGCAGTACTTC
abundance: .; j_gene: TRBJ2-3; v_gene: TRBV27; d_gene: TRBD2; CDR3aa: CASSLWRGSVTDTQYF; CDR3nt: TGTGCCAGCAGTTTATGGCGGGGGTCTGTCACAGATACGCAGTATTTT
abundance: .; j_gene: TRBJ2-5; v_gene: TRBV11-3; d_gene: TRBD2; CDR3aa: CASSLRTWRGQETQYF; CDR3nt: TGTGCCAGCAGCTTAAGGACCTGGCGGGGGCAAGAGACCCAGTACTTC
abundance: .; j_gene: TRBJ1-5; v_gene: TRBV18; d_gene: .; CDR3aa: CASSPRDGNQPQHF; CDR3nt: TGTGCCAGCTCACCGCGGGACGGCAATCAGCCCCAGCATTTT
abundance: once; j_gene: TRBJ2-5; v_gene: TRBV7-3; d_gene: TRBD2; CDR3aa: CASSPRGGGLAGAQYF; CDR3nt: TGTGCCAGCAGCCCCCGAGGCGGGGGACTAGCGGGAGCCCAGTACTTC
abundance: .; j_gene: TRBJ2-3; v_gene: TRBV7-3; d_gene: .; CDR3aa: CASSLYESTDTQYF; CDR3nt: TGTGCCAGCAGCTTATACGAGAGCACAGATACGCAGTATTTT
abundance: .; j_gene: TRBJ1-5; v_gene: TRBV6-5; d_gene: .; CDR3aa: CASSYKGSQPQHF; CDR3nt: TGTGCCAGCAGTTACAAGGGGTCTCAGCCCCAGCATTTT
abundance: .; j_gene: TRBJ2-7; v_gene: TRBV12-3/TRBV12-4; d_gene: TRBD1; CDR3aa: CASRRSGTGAQYF; CDR3nt: TGTGCCAGCAGACGCTCCGGGACAGGGGCGCAGTACTTC
abundance: .; j_gene: TRBJ2-1; v_gene: TRBV12-5; d_gene: TRBD1; CDR3aa: CASGFNTGGAGNEQFF; CDR3nt: TGTGCTAGTGGTTTCAATACAGGGGGCGCGGGCAATGAGCAGTTCTTC
abundance: .; j_gene: TRBJ1-3; v_gene: TRBV19; d_gene: .; CDR3aa: CASSRGLTGNTIYF; CDR3nt: TGTGCCAGTAGTCGAGGTCTCACTGGAAACACCATATATTTT
abundance: .; j_gene: TRBJ2-1; v_gene: TRBV7-6; d_gene: TRBD1; CDR3aa: CASSLEGQGANNEQFF; CDR3nt: TGTGCCAGCAGCTTAGAGGGGCAGGGGGCTAACAATGAGCAGTTCTTC
abundance: .; j_gene: TRBJ1-2; v_gene: TRBV6-5; d_gene: TRBD1; CDR3aa: CASSFRGREYTF; CDR3nt: TGTGCCAGCAGTTTTAGGGGGCGTGAATACACCTTC
abundance: once; j_gene: TRBJ2-5; v_gene: TRBV19; d_gene: .; CDR3aa: CASSIGRSETQYF; CDR3nt: TGTGCCAGTAGTATAGGGAGGAGCGAGACCCAGTACTTC
abundance: .; j_gene: TRBJ1-2; v_gene: TRBV28; d_gene: .; CDR3aa: CASRTDSLYGYTF; CDR3nt: TGTGCCAGCAGGACGGACAGCCTCTATGGCTACACCTTC
abundance: .; j_gene: TRBJ1-1; v_gene: TRBV3-1/TRBV3-2; d_gene: TRBD1; CDR3aa: CASSKRTGGWGTEAFF; CDR3nt: TGTGCCAGCAGCAAGCGGACAGGGGGCTGGGGAACTGAAGCTTTCTTT
abundance: once; j_gene: TRBJ2-7; v_gene: TRBV6-5; d_gene: .; CDR3aa: CASSIIEWQYF; CDR3nt: TGTGCCAGCAGTATTATCGAGTGGCAGTACTTC
abundance: .; j_gene: TRBJ2-7; v_gene: TRBV19; d_gene: .; CDR3aa: CASSMGRTYEQYF; CDR3nt: TGTGCCAGTAGTATGGGCAGGACCTACGAGCAGTACTTC
abundance: .; j_gene: TRBJ1-3; v_gene: TRBV10-2; d_gene: TRBD1; CDR3aa: CASSEQGAGNTIYF; CDR3nt: TGCGCCAGCAGTGAGCAGGGGGCTGGAAACACCATATATTTT
abundance: .; j_gene: TRBJ2-1; v_gene: TRBV12-3/TRBV12-4; d_gene: .; CDR3aa: CASSLLGDEQFF; CDR3nt: TGTGCCAGCAGTTTACTGGGCGATGAGCAGTTCTTC
abundance: .; j_gene: TRBJ2-3; v_gene: TRBV5-1; d_gene: .; CDR3aa: CASSLRGTLTDTQYF; CDR3nt: TGCGCCAGCAGCTTGCGGGGGACCCTCACAGATACGCAGTATTTT
abundance: .; j_gene: TRBJ2-2; v_gene: TRBV12-5; d_gene: .; CDR3aa: CASGSGNKGVGELFF; CDR3nt: TGTGCTAGTGGTTCAGGGAACAAAGGAGTCGGGGAGCTGTTTTTT
abundance: .; j_gene: TRBJ1-2; v_gene: TRBV28; d_gene: .; CDR3aa: CASSLGVTNYGYTF; CDR3nt: TGTGCCAGCAGTCTGGGCGTTACCAACTATGGCTACACCTTC
abundance: .; j_gene: TRBJ2-3; v_gene: TRBV24-1; d_gene: TRBD1; CDR3aa: CATSDTGGTDTQYF; CDR3nt: TGTGCCACCAGTGATACAGGGGGCACAGATACGCAGTATTTT
abundance: .; j_gene: TRBJ1-4; v_gene: TRBV11-2; d_gene: .; CDR3aa: CASSLGMESEKLFF; CDR3nt: TGTGCCAGCAGCTTAGGCATGGAGTCCGAAAAACTGTTTTTT
abundance: .; j_gene: TRBJ2-7; v_gene: TRBV11-2; d_gene: TRBD1; CDR3aa: CASSHGTAQSYEQYF; CDR3nt: TGTGCCAGCAGCCATGGGACAGCCCAATCCTACGAGCAGTACTTC
abundance: .; j_gene: TRBJ1-6; v_gene: TRBV6-5; d_gene: .; CDR3aa: CASSYAAGNSPLHF; CDR3nt: TGTGCCAGCAGTTACGCGGCAGGGAACTCACCCCTCCACTTT
abundance: .; j_gene: TRBJ2-1; v_gene: TRBV18; d_gene: .; CDR3aa: CASSPPGNEQFF; CDR3nt: TGTGCCAGCTCACCCCCGGGGAATGAGCAGTTCTTC
abundance: .; j_gene: TRBJ2-1; v_gene: TRBV27; d_gene: TRBD2; CDR3aa: CASRLAVAFGEQFF; CDR3nt: TGTGCCAGCAGACTAGCGGTAGCGTTCGGGGAGCAGTTCTTC
abundance: .; j_gene: TRBJ2-7; v_gene: TRBV29-1; d_gene: .; CDR3aa: CSVDPGNYEQYF; CDR3nt: TGCAGCGTCGACCCGGGGAACTACGAGCAGTACTTC
abundance: .; j_gene: TRBJ1-5; v_gene: TRBV10-3; d_gene: TRBD1; CDR3aa: CAIRDGTGGQPQHF; CDR3nt: TGTGCCATCAGAGACGGGACAGGGGGTCAGCCCCAGCATTTT
abundance: .; j_gene: TRBJ1-1; v_gene: TRBV18; d_gene: .; CDR3aa: CASSPPTGVAEAFF; CDR3nt: TGTGCCAGCTCACCCCCCACGGGGGTCGCTGAAGCTTTCTTT
abundance: .; j_gene: TRBJ2-5; v_gene: TRBV15; d_gene: .; CDR3aa: CATSRARAEETQYF; CDR3nt: TGTGCCACCAGCAGAGCTCGAGCGGAAGAGACCCAGTACTTC
abundance: .; j_gene: TRBJ2-7; v_gene: TRBV2; d_gene: TRBD1; CDR3aa: CASSESGQVNEQYF; CDR3nt: TGTGCCAGCAGTGAATCGGGACAGGTTAACGAGCAGTACTTC
abundance: .; j_gene: TRBJ1-1; v_gene: TRBV11-3; d_gene: TRBD1; CDR3aa: CASSPDRGEAFF; CDR3nt: TGTGCCAGCAGCCCGGACAGGGGCGAAGCTTTCTTT
abundance: .; j_gene: TRBJ1-2; v_gene: TRBV7-9; d_gene: TRBD1; CDR3aa: CASSPVTGQGYGYTF; CDR3nt: TGTGCCAGCAGCCCGGTTACGGGACAGGGGTATGGCTACACCTTC
abundance: once; j_gene: TRBJ2-2; v_gene: TRBV24-1; d_gene: TRBD2; CDR3aa: CATSEWTSGKTGELFF; CDR3nt: TGTGCCACCAGTGAATGGACTAGCGGGAAGACCGGGGAGCTGTTTTTT